Listed below are T cell receptor beta chains from one sample, sequenced in a study of blood T cell repertoires in COVID-19. The method was immunoSEQ multiplex PCR; TCRdb's version includes in-frame clones alone and lacks a portion of them. The sample holds nearly 300,000 clones, over 85% seen once. Material: PBMCs or T cells enriched from blood (not recorded which). The receptors derive from a woman in her 50s who had been exposed to COVID-19. The CDR3 runs from the conserved cysteine through the conserved F or W. The D gene is left open where the match is weak.

TRBD2 TRBJ2-2 TRBV6-2/TRBV6-3 TGTGCCAGCAGTCTTTCCCCGGTGGCTAGCGGGGGAAAGCTGTTTTTT CASSLSPVASGGKLFF
TRBD2 TRBJ2-2 TRBV25-1 TGTGCCAGCAGCCGACTAGCGGGAGGGACCGGGGAGCTGTTTTTT CASSRLAGGTGELFF
- TRBJ1-6 TRBV10-2 TGCGCCAGCAGTCACGGTCCCGGGTTAGATAATTCACCCCTCCACTTT CASSHGPGLDNSPLHF
- TRBJ2-2 TRBV19 TGTGCCAGTAGTCCCTTCCAGGGGAACACCGGGGAGCTGTTTTTT CASSPFQGNTGELFF
- TRBJ2-7 TRBV3-1/TRBV3-2 TGTGCCAGCAGCCAAGAGGCTGGGGGGGCCTTCTACGAGCAGTACTTC CASSQEAGGAFYEQYF
- TRBJ2-1 TRBV7-9 TGTGCCAGCAGCTTAGCGGAGGGGGCCCCCTACAATGAGCAGTTCTTC CASSLAEGAPYNEQFF
- TRBJ2-3 TRBV5-1 TGCGCCAGCAGTTTGGAAGGGGTTGCCGCAGATACGCAGTATTTT CASSLEGVAADTQYF
- TRBJ2-3 TRBV27 TGTGCCAGCAGTTTAGGAGTCGGAGATACGCAGTATTTT CASSLGVGDTQYF
- TRBJ1-1 TRBV5-8 TGTGCCAGCAACCTAGGCCTGGGGACAAAGAACACTGAAGCTTTCTTT CASNLGLGTKNTEAFF
- TRBJ1-2 TRBV5-1 TGCGCCAGCAGTGAGGGCTTCTATGGCTACACCTTC CASSEGFYGYTF
- TRBJ2-7 TRBV19 TGTGCCAGTAGTATCGGACAGCCCTACGAGCAGTACTTC CASSIGQPYEQYF